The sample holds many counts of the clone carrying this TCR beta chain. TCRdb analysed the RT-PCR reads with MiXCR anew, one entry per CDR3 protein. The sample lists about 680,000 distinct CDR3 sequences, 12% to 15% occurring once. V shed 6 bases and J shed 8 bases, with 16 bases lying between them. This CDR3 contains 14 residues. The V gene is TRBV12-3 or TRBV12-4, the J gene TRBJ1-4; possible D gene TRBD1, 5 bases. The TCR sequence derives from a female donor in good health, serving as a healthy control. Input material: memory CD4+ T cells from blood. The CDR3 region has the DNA TGTGCCAGCAGCTTAAGGGGTGGTGGCGAAAAACTGTTTTTT. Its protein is CASSLRGGGEKLFF.